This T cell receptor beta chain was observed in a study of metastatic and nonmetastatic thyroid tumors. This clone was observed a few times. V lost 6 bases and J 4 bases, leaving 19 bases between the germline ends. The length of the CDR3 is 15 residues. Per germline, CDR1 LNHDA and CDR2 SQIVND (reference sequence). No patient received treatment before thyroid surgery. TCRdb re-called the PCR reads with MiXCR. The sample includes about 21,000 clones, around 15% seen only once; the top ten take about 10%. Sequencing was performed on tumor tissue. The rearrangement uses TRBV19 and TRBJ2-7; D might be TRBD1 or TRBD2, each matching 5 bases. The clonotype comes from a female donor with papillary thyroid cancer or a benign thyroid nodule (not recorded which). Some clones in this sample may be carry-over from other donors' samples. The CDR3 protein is CASSPRDPGVYEQYF. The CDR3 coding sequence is TGTGCCAGTAGCCCGAGGGACCCCGGCGTTTACGAGCAGTACTTC.